The entry that follows covers one TCR beta chain sequence. It lacks a known antigen. Base qualities are not provided; no much larger clone lies one nucleotide away. The collaborating institutions used their own protocols to collect whole blood in K2EDTA tubes. For TCRbeta analysis, collaborator samples were shipped as frozen whole blood, as isolated PBMCs, or as DNA extracted from either sample type. The data derive from a study of blood T cell repertoires in COVID-19 (dated by TCRdb to the early 2020s). For the study in its entirety: Collaborator samples came from the United States, Italy and Spain and covered acute and convalescent phases of COVID-19. The material from the prospective study consisted of cDNA or gDNA derived from T cells, B-cell-depleted T cells, or PBMCs. The dataset comprised deeply sampled blood TCRbeta repertoires from subjects exposed to, actively infected with, or recovered from COVID-19. The repertoires were released in a freely available public database meant as a resource for research on the immune response to SARS-CoV-2. Samples were obtained from the ongoing ImmuneRACE study (first 160 participants) and from about 1,300 subjects provided by 6 global collaborators. The sample metadata nearly always contained a de-identified subject ID, COVID-19 status, age in years and sex. Where HLA class I and class II types were available, the types were taken from metadata supplied by the sample provider, not from assay-based typing. Overall study outcomes, separate from this receptor: The amount of clinical and demographic metadata varied by source and participant and was provided uncurated.

The immunoSEQ Assay, a bias-controlled multiplex PCR, was used to amplify TCRbeta CDR3 regions from genomic DNA. The authors' analysis ran thus. Within the assay, amplification of reference gene primers was used to estimate how many nucleated cells each sample contained. Sequence reads were collapsed and filtered to measure the absolute abundance of every unique TCRbeta CDR3 rearrangement. For each sample, productive Simpson clonality was calculated as the square root of Simpson's diversity index over productive rearrangements. TCRdb provides this immuneACCESS table in a form limited to in-frame rearrangements. Some clones are lacking; in checked studies, under half of them reflect an unresolved V gene, and why the rest are absent is not known. The V and J calls and the clone size are those of that table, but D and trimming were determined from the DNA. The sample table holds fewer than 250,000 clones, of which more than 85% were seen once. 3% to 3.5% of the sample rests with the top ten.

Between the V and J ends, shortened by 3 bases and 0 bases respectively, the junction contains 11 bases. The CDR3 sequence holds 16 residues, the cysteine and phenylalanine included. The read is trimmed to its CDR3 DNA, 48 bases read in frame from base 1. For CDR1 and CDR2, the germline V gene (reference sequence) lists SEHNR and FQNEAQ. The clonotype was recovered from a man aged 60 to 75 with acute or convalescent COVID-19. The sample consisted of peripheral blood. This receptor chain uses TRBV7-9 and TRBJ2-2; the D segment could be TRBD1, given 6 matching bases. DNA sequence: TGTGCCAGCAGCTTCTCCGGGACAACGAACACCGGGGAGCTGTTTTTT. Its product reads: CASSFSGTTNTGELFF.